One and the same sample provided the 7 T cell receptor beta chains below, sequenced in a study of blood T cell repertoires in COVID-19. Assay used: immunoSEQ multiplex PCR; TCRdb lists only in-frame clones, some missing. This table holds approximately 51,000 clones, more than 80% found once. The specimen was peripheral blood. The receptors shown here come from a man in his sixties or seventies with active COVID-19.

A single count supports this clone. The V and J genes are TRBV10-2 and TRBJ2-1; TRBD2 agrees at 10 bases. V trimming: 1 base; J trimming: 0 bases; junction bases outside the gene matches: 6. This CDR3 spans 18 amino acids. Germline assignment: CDR1 WSHSY and CDR2 SAAADI. CDR3 residues: CASSEFSGGTPSYNEQFF. Written as DNA, the CDR3 is TGCGCCAGCAGTGAGTTTAGCGGGGGGACACCCTCCTACAATGAGCAGTTCTTC.

The chain recombines TRBV28 with TRBJ1-2, with D uncertain. Germline V gene sequence: CDR1 MDHEN, CDR2 SYDVKM. V lost 3 bases and J 0 bases, leaving 11 bases between the germline ends. This CDR3 comprises 15 residues. The chain's CDR3 is CASSFEGRANYGYTF. Here the CDR3 DNA reads TGTGCCAGCAGTTTCGAGGGCAGAGCTAACTATGGCTACACCTTC.

The J gene is TRBJ2-2, the V gene TRBV19; D is ambiguous. This CDR3 has 15 amino acids. The V end lost 3 bases, the J end lost 1 base, and 9 bases lay between the germline ends. In germline, CDR1 is LNHDA, CDR2 SQIVND (reference sequence). The DNA of the CDR3 is TGTGCCAGTAGTATTTCTGGGCTGAACACCGGGGAGCTGTTTTTT. The encoded protein is CASSISGLNTGELFF.

The genes are TRBV3-1 (or the pseudogene TRBV3-2) and TRBJ2-3; 10 bases agree with TRBD2. The V and J ends lost 1 base and 5 bases, in that order; junction bases with no gene match: 9. This CDR3 is built from 17 residues. CDR1 and CDR2 (germline): LGHDT, YNNKEL (reference sequence). The CDR3 spells CASSQGGSGGSRDTQYF. CDR3 in DNA: TGTGCCAGCAGCCAAGGTGGTAGCGGGGGGAGTCGAGATACGCAGTATTTT.

J is TRBJ1-2 and V is TRBV7-2; 8 bases are a match to TRBD1. The V segment lost 4 bases and the J segment 7 bases; nucleotides outside the gene matches: 5. The length of the CDR3 is 13 residues. The germline gives CDR1 SGHTA, CDR2 FQGNSA. CDR3 nucleotides: TGTGCCAGCAGCTACGGACAGGGAAGTGGCTACACCTTC. This sequence encodes CASSYGQGSGYTF.

This rearrangement joins TRBV5-1 to TRBJ2-2; 11 positions match TRBD1. V trimming: 4 bases; J trimming: 4 bases; junction bases outside the gene matches: 6. This CDR3 is 16 amino acids long. CDR1 is SGHRS, CDR2 YFSETQ, per germline. The CDR3 loop reads CASSPGQGVGTGELFF. The CDR3 bases are TGCGCCAGCAGCCCGGGACAGGGGGTCGGCACCGGGGAGCTGTTTTTT.

The V gene is TRBV7-3, the J gene TRBJ2-1; D is unresolved. V lost 5 bases and J lost 0, with 14 bases in between. The CDR3 has 16 residues. Germline values: CDR1 SGHTA, CDR2 FQGTGA. The chain's CDR3 is CASSPAAVSSYNEQFF. Here the CDR3 DNA reads TGTGCCAGCAGCCCCGCGGCGGTTAGCTCCTACAATGAGCAGTTCTTC.